This T cell receptor (beta chain) is from a study of response to subunit inactivated influenza vaccine (dated by TCRdb to 2017 to 2018). Turning to the overall study: Deep quantitative profiling of the T cell receptor repertoire was used in the study to follow responses to a trivalent subunit inactivated influenza vaccine.

Paper-wide results and their limitations: The authors suggested that each seasonal influenza vaccination may recruit only a limited number of new T cells.

This clonotype was seen at least ten times. Its binding antigen is unknown. One base away there is no much larger clone; base qualities are not given. The time point label for this specimen denotes: approximately 40 days after influenza vaccine administration. V was cut back by 6 bases and J by 5 bases, leaving a gap of 15 bases between them. In the germline V gene (reference sequence), CDR1 corresponds to SEHNR and CDR2 to FQNEAQ. The CDR3 goes from the cysteine to the phenylalanine over 14 residues. Only the CDR3 region is kept as DNA, spanning 42 bases read in frame from base 1. Libraries were built with RT-PCR. The data were produced on an Illumina HiSeq 2500. The public reads were reprocessed in TCRdb via fastp at Q25 and MiXCR, keeping in-frame beta chains. Rows with a matching CDR3 protein are joined into one entry that keeps the most common DNA and genes. The sample includes over 400,000 distinct CDR3 sequences, with 9.5% to 13% observed a single time. The ten largest make up about 12% of the sample.

This specimen was PBMCs from blood, taken about 40 days after vaccination. The chain couples TRBV7-9 to TRBJ2-3; the D gene is possibly TRBD1, with 6 bases matching. The clonotype comes from a middle-aged man who received an inactivated influenza vaccine. Donor details come from another sample of the same person, matched by shared clones. The nucleotide sequence is TGTGCCAGCAGATCCGGGACAATCGAAGATACGCAGTATTTT. Protein translation: CASRSGTIEDTQYF.